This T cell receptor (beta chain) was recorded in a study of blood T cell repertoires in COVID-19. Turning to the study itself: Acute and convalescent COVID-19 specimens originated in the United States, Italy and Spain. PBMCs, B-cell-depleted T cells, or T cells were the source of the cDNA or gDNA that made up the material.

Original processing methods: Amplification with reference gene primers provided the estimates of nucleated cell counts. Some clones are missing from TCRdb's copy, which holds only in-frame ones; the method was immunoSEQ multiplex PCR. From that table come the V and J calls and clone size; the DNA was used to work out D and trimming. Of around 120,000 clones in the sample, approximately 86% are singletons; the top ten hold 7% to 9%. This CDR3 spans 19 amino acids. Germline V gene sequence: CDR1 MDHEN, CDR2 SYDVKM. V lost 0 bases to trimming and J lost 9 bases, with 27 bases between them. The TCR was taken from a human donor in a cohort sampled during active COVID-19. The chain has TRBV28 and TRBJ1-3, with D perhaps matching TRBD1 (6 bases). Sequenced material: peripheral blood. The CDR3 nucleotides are TGTGCCAGCAGTTTATGGCGGACAGCTACAGCCGAACCTGTTGGCACCATATATTTT. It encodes CASSLWRTATAEPVGTIYF.